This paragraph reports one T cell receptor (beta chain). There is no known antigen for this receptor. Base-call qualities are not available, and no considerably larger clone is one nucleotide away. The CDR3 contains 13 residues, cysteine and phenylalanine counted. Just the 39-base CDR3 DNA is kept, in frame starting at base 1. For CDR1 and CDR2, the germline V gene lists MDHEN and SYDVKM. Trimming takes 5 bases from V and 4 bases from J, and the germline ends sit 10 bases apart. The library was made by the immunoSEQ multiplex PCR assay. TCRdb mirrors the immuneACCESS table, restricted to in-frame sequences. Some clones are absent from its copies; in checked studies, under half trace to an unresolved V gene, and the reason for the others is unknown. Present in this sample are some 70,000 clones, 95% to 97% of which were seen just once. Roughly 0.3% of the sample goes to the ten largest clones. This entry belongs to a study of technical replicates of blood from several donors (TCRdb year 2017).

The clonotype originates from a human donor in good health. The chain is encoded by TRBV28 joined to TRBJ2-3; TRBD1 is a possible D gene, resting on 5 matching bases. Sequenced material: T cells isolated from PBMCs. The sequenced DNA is TGTGCCAGCAGTGGGGCCCTCCCAGATACGCAGTATTTT. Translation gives CASSGALPDTQYF.